Listed below are T cell receptor beta chains from one sample, sequenced in a study of cytomegalovirus exposure and HLA in healthy donors. Generated by immunoSEQ multiplex PCR, the TCRdb table keeps only in-frame clones and is missing some. Among 100,000 to 150,000 clones listed, about four fifths were seen once. The material sequenced was PBMCs. Receptors were obtained from a woman aged 60 to 75 in good health and CMV-seropositive. Each CDR3 is given with its conserved first and last residue. D genes are given only for firm matches. Where a row states a size, it is once, few, many or the class of an expanded clone; other rows omit it.

>16|-|-|TRBV6-5|TRBJ1-3
CASSYTVYRAGNTIYF
TGTGCCAGCAGTTACACGGTTTACAGGGCTGGAAACACCATATATTTT
>15|once|TRBD2|TRBV4-3|TRBJ2-7
CASSHGTGGPGEQYF
TGCGCCAGCAGCCATGGGACGGGAGGGCCGGGCGAGCAGTACTTC
>14|-|TRBD1|TRBV18|TRBJ1-2
CASSPKTGEDGYTF
TGTGCCAGCTCACCGAAGACAGGGGAGGATGGCTACACCTTC
>15|-|TRBD1|TRBV19|TRBJ2-1
CASRRQGVQYNEQFF
TGTGCCAGTCGGAGACAGGGGGTTCAGTACAATGAGCAGTTCTTC
>20|once|TRBD1|TRBV7-4|TRBJ1-4
CASRQFPTGSLDVGNEKLFF
TGTGCCAGCAGGCAATTCCCGACAGGGTCCCTGGATGTGGGTAATGAAAAACTGTTTTTT
>14|few|-|TRBV6-1|TRBJ1-3
CASSERGSGNTIYF
TGTGCCAGCAGTGAAAGGGGATCTGGAAACACCATATATTTT
>20|-|TRBD2|TRBV9|TRBJ2-3
CASSVEGGTSGAPSTDTQYF
TGTGCCAGCAGCGTAGAGGGGGGGACTAGCGGGGCCCCTAGCACAGATACGCAGTATTTT
>16|-|-|TRBV19|TRBJ2-7
CASSTYGRASHYEQYF
TGTGCCAGTAGTACATACGGCAGAGCGAGTCATTACGAGCAGTACTTC
>17|few|TRBD1|TRBV10-1|TRBJ1-2
CASSESFSRDRVHGYTF
TGCGCCAGCAGTGAGTCTTTTTCCCGGGACAGGGTCCATGGCTACACCTTC
>15|-|TRBD1|TRBV6-1|TRBJ1-5
CASSDGQGGNQPQHF
TGTGCCAGCAGTGACGGACAGGGGGGCAATCAGCCCCAGCATTTT
>17|-|TRBD2|TRBV4-2|TRBJ2-7
CASSQRLAGSQTHEQYF
TGTGCCAGCAGCCAACGACTAGCGGGGAGTCAGACCCACGAGCAGTACTTC
>14|-|-|TRBV5-1|TRBJ2-3
CASSYQEGTDTQYF
TGCGCCAGCAGCTATCAAGAGGGCACAGATACGCAGTATTTT
>13|-|TRBD1|TRBV5-1|TRBJ1-2
CASSLRQGDGYTF
TGCGCCAGCAGCTTAAGACAGGGGGATGGCTACACCTTC
>14|-|TRBD1|TRBV29-1|TRBJ1-5
CSVRDRGRNQPQHF
TGCAGCGTTAGGGACAGGGGGCGAAATCAGCCCCAGCATTTT
>13|-|TRBD2|TRBV27|TRBJ2-3
CASSSRTSSTQYF
TGTGCCAGCAGTTCACGGACTAGCTCTACGCAGTATTTT
>11|once|TRBD1|TRBV29-1|TRBJ1-1
CSVSADRGAFF
TGCAGCGTTAGCGCGGACAGGGGGGCTTTCTTT
>12|-|TRBD1|TRBV7-2|TRBJ2-2
CASKTGIGELFF
TGTGCCAGCAAGACAGGGATCGGGGAGCTGTTTTTT
>20|-|TRBD2|TRBV9|TRBJ2-1
CASSVVPSIWTSGRSNEQFF
TGTGCCAGCAGCGTAGTCCCTTCGATATGGACTAGCGGGAGGTCGAATGAGCAGTTCTTC
>16|-|TRBD2|TRBV11-2|TRBJ2-7
CASSSQRDQISYEQYF
TGTGCCAGCAGCTCGCAGCGGGACCAAATCTCCTACGAGCAGTACTTC
>13|-|-|TRBV21-1|TRBJ2-1
CASREGGVYEQFF
TGTGCCAGCAGAGAAGGGGGCGTCTATGAGCAGTTCTTC
>14|-|-|TRBV27|TRBJ1-5
CASSSNSGYQPQHF
TGTGCCAGCAGTTCCAACAGTGGATATCAGCCCCAGCATTTT
>15|-|-|TRBV7-2|TRBJ1-6
CASSLGAGYNSPLHF
TGTGCCAGCAGCTTAGGCGCAGGGTATAATTCACCCCTCCACTTT
>15|few|TRBD1|TRBV5-6|TRBJ1-6
CASSLPGTGASPLHF
TGTGCCAGCAGCCTACCCGGGACAGGCGCCTCACCCCTCCACTTT
>12|-|-|TRBV28|TRBJ1-2
CASSLWQRGYTF
TGTGCCAGCAGTTTATGGCAGCGGGGCTACACCTTC
>15|-|-|TRBV11-2|TRBJ2-5
CASSYTRGQKETQYF
TGTGCCAGCAGCTATACCAGAGGGCAGAAAGAGACCCAGTACTTC
>16|-|TRBD1|TRBV5-1|TRBJ1-1
CASSLRTGGTDTEAFF
TGCGCCAGCAGCTTGAGGACAGGGGGCACCGACACTGAAGCTTTCTTT
>16|-|TRBD2|TRBV2|TRBJ2-7
CASMMQRAGFAYEQYF
TGTGCCAGCATGATGCAACGAGCGGGGTTTGCCTACGAGCAGTACTTC
>15|-|TRBD1|TRBV28|TRBJ1-1
CASSLSGQGYAEAFF
TGTGCCAGCAGTTTATCCGGACAGGGGTACGCTGAAGCTTTCTTT
>17|few|-|TRBV7-9|TRBJ1-2
CASSLPTRRIANYGYTF
TGTGCCAGCAGCTTACCGACACGCCGGATAGCTAACTATGGCTACACCTTC
>15|-|TRBD2|TRBV2|TRBJ2-1
CASSLQGLGVDEQFF
TGTGCCAGCAGCCTACAGGGACTAGGAGTCGATGAGCAGTTCTTC
>17|-|TRBD2|TRBV7-2|TRBJ2-1
CASSLGYSGSSYNEQFF
TGTGCCAGCAGCTTAGGATATAGCGGGAGCTCCTACAATGAGCAGTTCTTC
>13|-|TRBD1|TRBV5-1|TRBJ2-5
CASSLDRGETQYF
TGCGCCAGCAGCTTGGACAGGGGGGAGACCCAGTACTTC
>17|-|TRBD2|TRBV4-2|TRBJ2-3
CASSQGSGMGSTDTQYF
TGTGCCAGCAGCCAAGGTAGCGGGATGGGTAGCACAGATACGCAGTATTTT
>14|few|TRBD2|TRBV7-9|TRBJ2-7
CASSRTSGAYEQYF
TGTGCCAGCAGCCGGACTAGCGGGGCCTACGAGCAGTACTTC
>13|once|TRBD1|TRBV7-9|TRBJ1-2
CASSLPTGDGYTF
TGTGCCAGCAGCTTACCGACAGGGGATGGCTACACCTTC
>13|-|-|TRBV30|TRBJ1-3
CACRGGTGNTIYF
TGTGCCTGCCGGGGGGGAACAGGGAACACCATATATTTT
>14|-|-|TRBV6-6|TRBJ2-1
CASSHASKFDEQFF
TGTGCCAGCAGTCATGCTAGCAAATTCGATGAGCAGTTCTTC
>15|-|TRBD1|TRBV13|TRBJ1-5
CASSLGTGRNQPQHF
TGTGCCAGCAGCTTAGGGACAGGGAGAAATCAGCCCCAGCATTTT
>14|few|-|TRBV6-1|TRBJ1-4
CASRMTGFNEKLFF
TGTGCCAGCAGGATGACAGGCTTTAATGAAAAACTGTTTTTT
>14|-|TRBD1|TRBV4-3|TRBJ2-7
CASSPYRGRNEQYF
TGCGCCAGCAGCCCTTACAGGGGCAGGAACGAGCAGTACTTC
>14|-|TRBD1|TRBV5-4|TRBJ2-2
CASSQDRVTGELFF
TGTGCCAGCAGCCAGGACAGGGTGACCGGGGAGCTGTTTTTT